This entry lists 17 T cell receptor beta chains sequenced from one sample in a study of T cells in placental villitis. Study-level findings and limits: Placentae with villitis of unknown etiology showed clonal expansion, median clonality approximately 0.056 versus control roughly 0.006.

This was the immunoSEQ v4 assay. TCRdb keeps only in-frame clones here, not all; method: immunoSEQ multiplex PCR. The sample includes 1,500 or so clones, about 86% seen only once; the top ten take approximately 7.8%. These TCRs' antigens remain unknown. What was sequenced was placental tissue containing maternal and fetal cells. The receptors come from a human patient with villitis of unknown etiology; the placental T cells may come from both mother and fetus.

This chain connects TRBV27 to TRBJ2-5, with unresolved D. Trimming stripped 6 bases from V and 5 bases from J, with 7 bases between. The CDR3 sequence is 11 residues long. Germline CDR1 MNHEY, CDR2 SMNVEV (reference sequence). The CDR3 coding sequence is TGTGCCAGCAGGCTAGGGGAGACCCAGTACTTC. It encodes CASRLGETQYF.

This clone came up a few times. The DNA for the CDR3 is TGTGCCATCAGTGAGTCGTTGACGGCCCGTGAAGCTTTCTTT. Translation: CAISESLTAREAFF. V gene TRBV10-3 combines with J gene TRBJ1-1; no clear D gene. Germline values: CDR1 ENHRY, CDR2 SYGVKD. The V gene lost 0 bases and the J gene lost 7 bases, with 12 bases spanning the gap. The CDR3 sequence is 14 residues long.

The gene calls are TRBV10-3 and TRBJ2-2, with D uncertain. Trimming removed 1 base at V and 3 bases at J, with 9 bases between. Germline loops: CDR1 ENHRY, CDR2 SYGVKD. The CDR3 spans 15 residues. As DNA, the CDR3 is TGTGCCATCAGTGAGTTAAGGACCGACACCGGGGAGCTGTTTTTT. This codes for CAISELRTDTGELFF.

The V and J genes are TRBV29-1 and TRBJ2-7; 12 bases align to TRBD1. Germline V gives CDR1 SQVTM, CDR2 ANQGSEA. The CDR3 loop spans 13 amino acids. The trim removed 5 bases at V and 7 bases at J, leaving 6 bases unmatched. As DNA, the CDR3 is TGCAGCGTTCTGGGACAGGGGGCCTCGGAGCAGTACTTC. Protein product: CSVLGQGASEQYF.

The chain employs TRBV5-6 and TRBJ1-2; tentatively, D is TRBD1 (6 bases). The CDR3 is made up of 12 amino acids. Germline V gives CDR1 SGHDT, CDR2 YYEEEE. V lost 0 bases and J 7 bases, leaving 7 bases between the germline ends. The CDR3 DNA follows: TGTGCCAGCAGCTTGGTGGGGGCTGGCTACACCTTC. This codes for CASSLVGAGYTF.

The chain employs TRBV27 and TRBJ2-3; D remains ambiguous. There are 15 residues in the CDR3. Per the germline V gene, CDR1 is MNHEY and CDR2 is SMNVEV (reference sequence). V lost 3 bases and J 0 bases, leaving 10 bases between the germline ends. CDR3 sequence: CASSFSPASTDTQYF. The DNA of the CDR3 is TGTGCCAGCAGTTTTTCCCCCGCAAGCACAGATACGCAGTATTTT.

The chain links TRBV4-1 to TRBJ1-1, with 9 bases matching TRBD1. The J segment lost 1 base and the V segment lost 4 bases, leaving 4 bases of the junction unmatched. Germline assignment: CDR1 MGHRA and CDR2 YSYEKL. The CDR3 has 15 amino acids. The CDR3 here is CASSPRDRENTEAFF. The CDR3 DNA sequence: TGCGCCAGCAGCCCCCGGGACAGGGAGAACACTGAAGCTTTCTTT.

The CDR3 spells CASRLSDGDYEQYF. As DNA, the CDR3 is TGTGCCAGCAGACTATCGGACGGAGACTACGAGCAGTACTTC. The V and J genes are TRBV6-5 and TRBJ2-7; D is uncertain. In germline, CDR1 is MNHEY, CDR2 SVGAGI. Between the trimmed V and J ends, which lost 6 bases and 3 bases, there was a span of 15 bases. The CDR3 has 14 amino acids.

The gene calls are TRBV14 and TRBJ1-2; D gene uncertain. Trimming took 0 bases from V and 4 from J, leaving 6 bases between them. Germline lookup yields CDR1 SGHDN and CDR2 FVKESK. This CDR3 contains 13 residues. The chain's CDR3 is CASSQEYLYGYTF. CDR3 nucleotide sequence: TGTGCCAGCAGCCAAGAGTACCTCTATGGCTACACCTTC. The variable domain in full, with the rest retrieved from reference TRBV14 and TRBJ1-2, is EAGVTQFPSHSVIEKGQTVTLRCDPISGHDNLYWYRRVMGKEIKFLLHFVKESKQDESGMPNNRFLAERTGGTYSTLKVQPAELEDSGVYFCASSQEYLYGYTFGSGTRLTVV.

This chain links TRBV5-4 with TRBJ1-2, with TRBD1 matching over 10 bases. Germline CDR1 and CDR2: SGHNT and YYREEE (reference sequence). Unmatched junction bases numbered 5, after V lost 4 bases and J lost 8 bases. The length of the CDR3 is 13 residues. The DNA of the CDR3 is TGTGCCAGCAGCACCGGGACAGGGGACGGCTACACCTTC. It translates to CASSTGTGDGYTF.

The chain is built from TRBV30 and TRBJ1-1; D remains ambiguous. Germline values: CDR1 GTSNPN, CDR2 SVGIG (reference sequence). Trimming took off 5 bases at V and 5 bases at J, with 9 bases between the two ends. This CDR3 is built from 11 residues. This CDR3 reads CAWGVGTEAFF. The CDR3 bases are TGTGCCTGGGGCGTGGGTACTGAAGCTTTCTTT.

The rearrangement links TRBV7-9 to TRBJ2-2; the D gene is possibly TRBD1 (5 bases). V lost 0 bases and J 4 bases, leaving 12 bases between the germline ends. The CDR3 runs to 16 residues. The germline gives CDR1 SEHNR, CDR2 FQNEAQ (reference sequence). The CDR3 loop reads CASSLAQGTGTGELFF. For the CDR3, the DNA is TGTGCCAGCAGCTTAGCGCAGGGTACGGGCACCGGGGAGCTGTTTTTT.

This chain uses TRBV29-1 with TRBJ1-1; D remains unclear. This CDR3 is built from 11 residues. CDR1 and CDR2 (germline): SQVTM, ANQGSEA. Trimming shortened V by 6 bases and J by 0 bases, and 5 bases separated the two germline ends. The CDR3 loop reads CSVLLNTEAFF. The CDR3 region has the DNA TGCAGCGTCCTCTTGAACACTGAAGCTTTCTTT.

V is TRBV9 and J is TRBJ1-1; D gene unclear. CDR3 length equals 14 residues. Trimming left V 0 bases short and J 3 bases short, with 9 bases between. Germline CDR1 is SGDLS and CDR2 is YYNGEE. The CDR3 sequence: CASSVVPDYTEAFF. The CDR3 DNA reads as TGTGCCAGCAGCGTAGTTCCAGATTACACTGAAGCTTTCTTT.

This chain connects TRBV5-1 to TRBJ2-1; D remains ambiguous. This CDR3 spans 15 amino acids. The ends were cut back, 0 bases at V and 5 bases at J, with 12 bases in the middle. Germline assignment: CDR1 SGHRS and CDR2 YFSETQ. The CDR3 here is CASSLGSNEHNEQFF. The CDR3, as DNA: TGCGCCAGCAGCTTGGGCAGCAACGAGCACAATGAGCAGTTCTTC. Variable domain in full (rest from reference TRBV5-1 and TRBJ2-1): KAGVTQTPRYLIKTRGQQVTLSCSPISGHRSVSWYQQTPGQGLQFLFEYFSETQRNKGNFPGRFSGRQFSNSRSEMNVSTLELGDSALYLCASSLGSNEHNEQFFGPGTRLTVL.

The chain recombines TRBV2 with TRBJ1-2; D is unclear. The CDR3 sequence is 13 residues long. V was cut by 5 bases and J by 2 bases, with 9 bases left in between. Germline V CDR1 and CDR2: SNHLY, FYNNEI. The CDR3 region is CASSPGNNYGYTF. Here the CDR3 DNA reads TGTGCCAGCAGTCCGGGGAACAACTATGGCTACACCTTC.

This clone has only a few counts. The chain joins TRBV12-5 to TRBJ1-4, with D uncertain. V lost 11 bases and J lost 4, with 14 bases in between. The CDR3 covers 13 residues. From germline, CDR1 is LGHNT and CDR2 FRNRAP. The CDR3 DNA reads TGTGCTGGCCCGTTGGCCGATAATGAAAAACTGTTTTTT. Residues: CAGPLADNEKLFF.